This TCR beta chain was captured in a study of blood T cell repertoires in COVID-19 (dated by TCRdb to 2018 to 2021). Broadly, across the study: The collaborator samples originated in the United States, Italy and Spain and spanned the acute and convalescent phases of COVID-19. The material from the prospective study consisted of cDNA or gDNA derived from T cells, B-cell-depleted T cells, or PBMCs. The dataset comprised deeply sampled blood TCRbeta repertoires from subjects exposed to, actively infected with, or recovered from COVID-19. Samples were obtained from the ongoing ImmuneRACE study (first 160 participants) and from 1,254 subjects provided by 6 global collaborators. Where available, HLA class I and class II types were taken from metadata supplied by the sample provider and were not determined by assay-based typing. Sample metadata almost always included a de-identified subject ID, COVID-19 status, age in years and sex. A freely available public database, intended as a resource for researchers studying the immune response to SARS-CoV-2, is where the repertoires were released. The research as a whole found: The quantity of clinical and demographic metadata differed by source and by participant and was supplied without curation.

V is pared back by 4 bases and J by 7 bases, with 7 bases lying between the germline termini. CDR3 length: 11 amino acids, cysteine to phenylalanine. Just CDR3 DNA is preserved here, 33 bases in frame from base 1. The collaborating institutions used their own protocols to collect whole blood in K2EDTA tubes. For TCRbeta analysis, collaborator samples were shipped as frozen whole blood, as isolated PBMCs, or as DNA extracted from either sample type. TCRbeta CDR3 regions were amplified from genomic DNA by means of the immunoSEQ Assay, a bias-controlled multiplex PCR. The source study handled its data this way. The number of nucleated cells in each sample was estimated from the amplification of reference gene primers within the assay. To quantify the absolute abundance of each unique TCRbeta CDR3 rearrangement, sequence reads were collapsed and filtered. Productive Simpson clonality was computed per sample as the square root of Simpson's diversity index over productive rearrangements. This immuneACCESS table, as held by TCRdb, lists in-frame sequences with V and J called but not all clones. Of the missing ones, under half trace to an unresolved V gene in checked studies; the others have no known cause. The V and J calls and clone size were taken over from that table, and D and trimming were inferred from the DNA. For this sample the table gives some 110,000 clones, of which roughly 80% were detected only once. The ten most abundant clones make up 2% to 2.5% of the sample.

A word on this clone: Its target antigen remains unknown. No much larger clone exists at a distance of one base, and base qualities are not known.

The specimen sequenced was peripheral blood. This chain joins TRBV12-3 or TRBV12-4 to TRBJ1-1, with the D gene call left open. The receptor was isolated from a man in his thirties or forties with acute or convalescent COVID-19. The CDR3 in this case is CASSSTGEAFF. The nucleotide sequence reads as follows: TGTGCCAGCAGTTCGACGGGTGAAGCTTTCTTT.